These T cell receptor beta chains were read from a single sample in a study of graft-versus-host responses after intestinal transplantation. Using immunoSEQ multiplex PCR, the repertoire was profiled, and TCRdb retains in-frame clones only, with some absent. In the table there are over 45,000 clones, around 93% of which are singletons. These receptors have no identified antigens. The material sequenced was unstimulated CD4+ T cells sorted from spleen or lymph node cells, taken before transplant. These receptors were collected from a human donor who was the organ donor for an intestinal transplant. Both conserved end residues are part of each CDR3. The order of the fields is D gene, J gene, V gene, clone size, CDR3 protein, CDR3 DNA. A D gene is named only where the DNA matches it firmly. Size is omitted from some rows. Given values are once, few, many or a class for expanded clones.

TRBD2,TRBJ2-1,TRBV23-1,-,CASKKLAGENNEQFF,TGCGCCAGCAAAAAACTAGCGGGGGAAAACAATGAGCAGTTCTTC
-,TRBJ1-1,TRBV4-2,-,CASSHVQGMNTEAFF,TGTGCCAGCAGCCACGTACAGGGCATGAACACTGAAGCTTTCTTT
-,TRBJ2-5,TRBV15,few,CATSRVGGQETQYF,TGTGCCACCAGCAGAGTGGGAGGACAAGAGACCCAGTACTTC
-,TRBJ1-2,TRBV19,-,CASSFRQGHGYTF,TGTGCCAGTAGTTTCCGGCAGGGGCATGGCTACACCTTC
-,TRBJ1-4,TRBV11-1,-,CASSHPAREKLFF,TGTGCCAGCAGCCATCCTGCGCGGGAAAAACTGTTTTTT
TRBD1,TRBJ2-7,TRBV18,-,CASSPQGQTYEQYF,TGTGCCAGCTCACCGCAGGGACAGACCTACGAGCAGTACTTC
-,TRBJ1-6,TRBV10-2,-,CASARQNSPLHF,TGCGCCAGCGCCCGTCAAAATTCACCCCTCCACTTT
-,TRBJ2-1,TRBV11-2,-,CASSLNGDNEQFF,TGTGCCAGCAGCTTAAACGGGGACAATGAGCAGTTCTTC
-,TRBJ1-2,TRBV7-2,-,CASSLDRGPRGYGYTF,TGTGCCAGCAGCTTAGATCGGGGCCCTAGGGGGTATGGCTACACCTTC
-,TRBJ2-3,TRBV4-3,-,CASSQVQGEWVYTDTQYF,TGCGCCAGCAGCCAAGTGCAGGGAGAATGGGTCTACACAGATACGCAGTATTTT
-,TRBJ1-1,TRBV4-1,-,CASSQQTGPEAFF,TGCGCCAGCAGCCAACAAACAGGCCCAGAAGCTTTCTTT
TRBD2,TRBJ2-7,TRBV7-2,-,CASSLGTSAYEQYF,TGTGCCAGCAGCTTAGGGACTAGTGCCTACGAGCAGTACTTC
TRBD1,TRBJ1-2,TRBV9,-,CASSVGTGYGYTF,TGTGCCAGCAGCGTAGGGACAGGGTATGGCTACACCTTC
TRBD2,TRBJ2-1,TRBV7-3,-,CASSLMGRAAYNEQFF,TGTGCCAGCAGCTTAATGGGGAGGGCTGCCTACAATGAGCAGTTCTTC
-,TRBJ2-1,TRBV6-1,-,CASSGFRGSNEQFF,TGTGCCAGCAGTGGATTCCGGGGGAGCAATGAGCAGTTCTTC
-,TRBJ1-2,TRBV6-5,-,CASTEVQSQGYTF,TGTGCCAGCACCGAAGTACAGTCACAAGGCTACACCTTC
-,TRBJ2-7,TRBV5-1,-,CASSLIRPYEQYF,TGCGCCAGCAGCTTAATCAGGCCCTACGAGCAGTACTTC
TRBD2,TRBJ2-5,TRBV5-4,-,CASSLVGGEETQYF,TGTGCCAGCAGCTTGGTCGGGGGGGAGGAGACCCAGTACTTC
TRBD1,TRBJ2-1,TRBV6-5,-,CASSYSRTGYNEQFF,TGTGCCAGCAGTTACTCCCGGACAGGGTACAATGAGCAGTTCTTC
-,TRBJ1-3,TRBV7-3,-,CASSLGAGNPGNTIYF,TGTGCCAGCAGCTTAGGCGCAGGAAATCCTGGAAACACCATATATTTT
-,TRBJ2-3,TRBV7-2,-,CASSLADTQYF,TGTGCCAGCAGCCTTGCAGATACGCAGTATTTT
-,TRBJ1-5,TRBV18,-,CASSPSGPPNQPQHF,TGTGCCAGCTCACCAAGCGGCCCCCCCAATCAGCCCCAGCATTTT
TRBD1,TRBJ1-2,TRBV7-2,-,CASSPRTGIGYTF,TGTGCCAGCAGCCCCCGGACAGGGATCGGCTACACCTTC
TRBD2,TRBJ2-7,TRBV2,-,CASRTSGGSYEQYF,TGTGCCAGCAGGACTAGCGGGGGCTCCTACGAGCAGTACTTC
TRBD1,TRBJ2-5,TRBV5-4,-,CASSLLPLRGETQYF,TGTGCCAGCAGCTTGTTGCCACTCAGGGGGGAGACCCAGTACTTC
-,TRBJ2-1,TRBV4-1,-,CASSQEGPGLPNYNEQFF,TGCGCCAGCAGCCAAGAAGGCCCAGGGCTACCGAACTACAATGAGCAGTTCTTC
-,TRBJ2-3,TRBV5-1,-,CASSPLSGTDTQYF,TGCGCCAGCAGCCCCCTTAGCGGCACAGATACGCAGTATTTT
-,TRBJ2-7,TRBV6-6,-,CASRPLGRTLYEQYF,TGTGCCAGCAGACCCCTTGGCAGGACCCTCTACGAGCAGTACTTC
-,TRBJ2-7,TRBV28,-,CASYYRLGQGNGNYEQYF,TGTGCCAGCTACTACCGGCTAGGGCAGGGAAATGGGAACTACGAGCAGTACTTC
-,TRBJ1-2,TRBV6-5,-,CAGASIPYYGYTF,TGTGCCGGGGCATCAATCCCCTACTATGGCTACACCTTC
TRBD1,TRBJ1-1,TRBV19,once,CASSYYRGDTEAFF,TGTGCCAGTAGTTACTACAGGGGAGACACTGAAGCTTTCTTT
-,TRBJ2-1,TRBV6-5,-,CASSSQAPYNEQFF,TGTGCCAGCAGTTCCCAGGCGCCCTACAATGAGCAGTTCTTC
-,TRBJ1-1,TRBV7-9,-,CASKVEGVGEAFF,TGTGCCAGCAAAGTAGAAGGGGTAGGTGAAGCTTTCTTT
TRBD2,TRBJ2-5,TRBV5-1,-,CASTRTGTSGGETQYF,TGCGCCAGCACCCGAACCGGGACTAGCGGGGGAGAGACCCAGTACTTC
TRBD1,TRBJ2-3,TRBV7-8,-,CASSFGTATDTQYF,TGTGCCAGCAGCTTCGGGACAGCAACAGATACGCAGTATTTT
-,TRBJ1-2,TRBV2,once,CASSGNRFNYGYTF,TGTGCCAGCAGTGGAAACAGATTTAACTATGGCTACACCTTC
-,TRBJ1-4,TRBV5-6,-,CASSLGATNEKLFF,TGTGCCAGCAGCTTAGGGGCAACTAATGAAAAACTGTTTTTT
-,TRBJ1-6,TRBV2,once,CARGLPPNSPLHF,TGTGCCAGAGGTTTGCCCCCTAATTCACCCCTCCACTTT
-,TRBJ2-5,TRBV5-4,-,CASSPSMGETQYF,TGTGCCAGCAGCCCCTCTATGGGGGAGACCCAGTACTTC
-,TRBJ1-4,TRBV5-4,once,CASNQEMGRITTNEKLLF,TGTGCCAGCAACCAAGAAATGGGGCGGATAACAACTAATGAAAAACTGCTTTTT
-,TRBJ1-5,TRBV6-5,-,CASSVRWNSNQPQHF,TGTGCCAGCAGTGTACGTTGGAACAGCAATCAGCCCCAGCATTTT
-,TRBJ1-2,TRBV2,-,CASSRTSGGAYGYTF,TGTGCCAGCAGCAGGACCTCTGGGGGAGCCTATGGCTACACCTTC
TRBD1,TRBJ1-4,TRBV29-1,once,CSVGQGGNEKLFF,TGCAGCGTGGGACAGGGGGGTAATGAAAAACTGTTTTTT
-,TRBJ1-1,TRBV11-2,-,CASSLEGGGNTEAFF,TGTGCCAGCAGCTTAGAGGGGGGTGGGAACACTGAAGCTTTCTTT
-,TRBJ2-7,TRBV5-6,-,CASSLALADHYEQYF,TGTGCCAGCAGCTTGGCGTTGGCAGATCACTACGAGCAGTACTTC
TRBD2,TRBJ2-7,TRBV7-2,-,CASSLDPSGGVWNF,TGTGCCAGCAGCTTAGATCCTAGCGGGGGAGTCTGGAACTTC
-,TRBJ2-3,TRBV7-2,-,CASSLTVSIRATDTQYF,TGTGCCAGCAGCTTAACAGTTTCGATTAGGGCGACAGATACGCAGTATTTT
-,TRBJ1-6,TRBV2,-,CASSYGQQAPLHF,TGTGCCAGCAGTTACGGACAGCAAGCACCCCTCCACTTT
-,TRBJ2-2,TRBV10-3,-,CAISDTGELFF,TGTGCCATAAGTGACACCGGGGAGCTGTTTTTT
-,TRBJ1-5,TRBV15,-,CATTHSPNQPQHF,TGTGCCACCACACACAGCCCCAATCAGCCCCAGCATTTT
TRBD1,TRBJ2-3,TRBV7-2,-,CASRTVPGQGKDTQYF,TGTGCCAGCAGAACCGTTCCGGGACAGGGGAAAGATACGCAGTATTTT
-,TRBJ1-4,TRBV12-2,-,CASRLFYYGALEEKLFF,TGTGCAAGTCGCTTATTTTATTATGGGGCCTTGGAAGAAAAACTGTTTTTT
TRBD2,TRBJ2-1,TRBV28,-,CASLLAGEYNEQFF,TGTGCCAGCCTACTAGCGGGGGAATACAATGAGCAGTTCTTC
TRBD1,TRBJ1-5,TRBV19,-,CASSMVRGGQLRQPQHF,TGTGCCAGTAGTATGGTAAGAGGGGGACAGCTACGGCAGCCCCAGCATTTT
-,TRBJ2-5,TRBV5-1,-,CASSLGQETQYF,TGCGCCAGCAGCCTGGGACAAGAGACCCAGTACTTC